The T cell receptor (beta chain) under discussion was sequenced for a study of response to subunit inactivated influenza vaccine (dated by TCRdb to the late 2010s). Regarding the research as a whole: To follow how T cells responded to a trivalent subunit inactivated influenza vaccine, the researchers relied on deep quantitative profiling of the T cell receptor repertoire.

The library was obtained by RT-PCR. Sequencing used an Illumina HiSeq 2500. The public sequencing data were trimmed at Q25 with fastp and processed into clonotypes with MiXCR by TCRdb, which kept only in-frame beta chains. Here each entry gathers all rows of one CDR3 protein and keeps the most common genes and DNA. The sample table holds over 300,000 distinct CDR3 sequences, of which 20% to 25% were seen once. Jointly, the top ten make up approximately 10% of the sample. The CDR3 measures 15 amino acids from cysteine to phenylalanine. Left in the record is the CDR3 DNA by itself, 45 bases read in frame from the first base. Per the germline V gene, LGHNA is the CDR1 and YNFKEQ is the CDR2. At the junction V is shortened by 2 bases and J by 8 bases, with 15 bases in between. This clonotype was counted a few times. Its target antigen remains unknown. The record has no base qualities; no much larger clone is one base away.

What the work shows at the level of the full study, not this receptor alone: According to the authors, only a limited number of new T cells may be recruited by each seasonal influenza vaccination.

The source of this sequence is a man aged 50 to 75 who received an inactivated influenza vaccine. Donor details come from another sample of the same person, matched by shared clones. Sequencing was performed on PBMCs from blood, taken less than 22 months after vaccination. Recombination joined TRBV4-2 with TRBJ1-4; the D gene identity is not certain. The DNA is TGTGCCAGCAGCCAACTCGTAGGAGTTCGAGAAAAACTGTTTTTT. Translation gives CASSQLVGVREKLFF.